The 3 T cell receptor beta chains given below trace back to one sample, sequenced in a study of T cells in Graves' hyperthyroidism and ophthalmopathy. Amplified regions were TCR beta CDR3 sequences from RNA transcripts. TCR CDR3 underwent first-round RT-PCR with the HTBI primer set. MiXCR was run by TCRdb on the multiplex PCR reads, yielding one entry per CDR3 protein. The repertoire consists of roughly 180,000 distinct CDR3 sequences, with approximately 15% occurring once and the leading ten covering roughly 30%. The sample taken for sequencing was blood. The source is a woman between 45 and 65 years old with Graves' hyperthyroidism.

This clonotype was counted many times. The V and J genes are TRBV27 and TRBJ2-6, with 7 nucleotides matching TRBD1. This CDR3 spans 17 amino acids. The V and J ends lost 5 bases and 0 bases, in that order; junction bases with no gene match: 7. CDR1 MNHEY and CDR2 SMNVEV come from the germline V gene (reference sequence). The CDR3: CASSLGTANSGANVLTF. CDR3 nucleotide sequence: TGTGCCAGCAGTCTAGGGACAGCGAACTCTGGGGCCAACGTCCTGACTTTC.

This chain uses TRBV12-3 or TRBV12-4 with TRBJ1-2; the match to TRBD1 covers 8 bases. Trimming took 6 bases from V and 3 from J; bases not matched to a gene: 15. This CDR3 spans 17 amino acids. The CDR3 protein is CASSPGTGGEVDYGYTF. For the CDR3, the DNA is TGTGCCAGCAGCCCCGGGACAGGTGGAGAAGTGGACTATGGCTACACCTTC.

Only a few counts were recorded for this clonotype. CDR3 in DNA: TGTGCCAGCAGCGTAGTCGGCTCCTCCTATGGCTACACCTTC. Translated: CASSVVGSSYGYTF. The chain couples TRBV7-9 to TRBJ1-2; no clear D. This CDR3 is 14 amino acids long. Trimming left V 5 bases short and J 4 bases short, with 14 bases between. Germline V lookup: CDR1 SEHNR, CDR2 FQNEAQ (reference sequence).